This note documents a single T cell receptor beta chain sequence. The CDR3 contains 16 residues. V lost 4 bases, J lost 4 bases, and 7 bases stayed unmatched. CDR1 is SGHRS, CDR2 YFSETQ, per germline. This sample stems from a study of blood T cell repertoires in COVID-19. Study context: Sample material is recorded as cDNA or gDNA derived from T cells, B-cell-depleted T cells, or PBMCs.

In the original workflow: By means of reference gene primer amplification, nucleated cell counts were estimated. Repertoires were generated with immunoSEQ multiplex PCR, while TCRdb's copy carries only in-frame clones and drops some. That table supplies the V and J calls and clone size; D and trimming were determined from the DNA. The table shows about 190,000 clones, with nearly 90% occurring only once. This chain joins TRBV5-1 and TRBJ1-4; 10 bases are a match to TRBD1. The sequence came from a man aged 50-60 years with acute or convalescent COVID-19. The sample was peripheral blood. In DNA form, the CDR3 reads TGCGCCAGCAGCGCTGGACAGGGGGTGATTAATGAAAAACTGTTTTTT. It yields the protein CASSAGQGVINEKLFF.